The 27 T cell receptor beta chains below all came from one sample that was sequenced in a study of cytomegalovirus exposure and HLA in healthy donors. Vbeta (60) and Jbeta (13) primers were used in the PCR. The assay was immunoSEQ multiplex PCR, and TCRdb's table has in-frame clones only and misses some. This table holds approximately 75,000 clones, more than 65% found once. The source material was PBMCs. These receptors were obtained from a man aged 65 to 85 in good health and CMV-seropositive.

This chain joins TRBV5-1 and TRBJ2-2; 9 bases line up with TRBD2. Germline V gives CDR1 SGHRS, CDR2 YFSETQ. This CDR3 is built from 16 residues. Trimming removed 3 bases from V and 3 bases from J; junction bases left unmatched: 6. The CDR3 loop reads CASSSRLAEDTGELFF. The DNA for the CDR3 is TGCGCCAGCAGCTCCAGACTAGCGGAGGACACCGGGGAGCTGTTTTTT.

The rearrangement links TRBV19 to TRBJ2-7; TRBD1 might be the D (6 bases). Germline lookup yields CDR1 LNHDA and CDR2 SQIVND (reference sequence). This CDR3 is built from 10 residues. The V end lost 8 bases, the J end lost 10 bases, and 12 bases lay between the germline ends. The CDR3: CASGTQSQYF. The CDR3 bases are TGTGCCAGTGGGACACAAAGCCAGTACTTC.

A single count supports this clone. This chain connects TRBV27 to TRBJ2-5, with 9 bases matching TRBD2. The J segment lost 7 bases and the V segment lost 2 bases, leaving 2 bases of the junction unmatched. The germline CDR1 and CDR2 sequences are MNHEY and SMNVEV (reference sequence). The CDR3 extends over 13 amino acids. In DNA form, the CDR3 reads TGTGCCAGCAGTTTAGCGGGAGGGGGGACCCAGTACTTC. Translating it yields CASSLAGGGTQYF.

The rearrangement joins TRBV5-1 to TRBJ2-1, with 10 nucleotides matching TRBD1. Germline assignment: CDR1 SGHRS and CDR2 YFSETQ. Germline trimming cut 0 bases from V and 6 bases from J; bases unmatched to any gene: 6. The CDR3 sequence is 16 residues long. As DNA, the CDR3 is TGCGCCAGCAGCTTGGTCGGGGACAGGGGAGCCAATGAGCAGTTCTTC. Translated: CASSLVGDRGANEQFF. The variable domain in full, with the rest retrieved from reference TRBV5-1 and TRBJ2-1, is KAGVTQTPRYLIKTRGQQVTLSCSPISGHRSVSWYQQTPGQGLQFLFEYFSETQRNKGNFPGRFSGRQFSNSRSEMNVSTLELGDSALYLCASSLVGDRGANEQFFGPGTRLTVL.

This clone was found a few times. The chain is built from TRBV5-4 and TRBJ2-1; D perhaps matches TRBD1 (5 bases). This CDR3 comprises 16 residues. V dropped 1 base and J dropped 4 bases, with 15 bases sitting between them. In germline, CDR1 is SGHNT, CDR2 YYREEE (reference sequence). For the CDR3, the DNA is TGTGCCAGCAGCTTGCAATTCCAGGGCCAATACAATGAGCAGTTCTTC. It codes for CASSLQFQGQYNEQFF.

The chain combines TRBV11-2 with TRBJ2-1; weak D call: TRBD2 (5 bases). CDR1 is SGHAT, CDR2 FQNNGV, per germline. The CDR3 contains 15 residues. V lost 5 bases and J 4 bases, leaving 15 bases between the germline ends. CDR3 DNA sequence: TGTGCCAGCAGCCAAGAGGGTGGTGATTACAATGAGCAGTTCTTC. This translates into CASSQEGGDYNEQFF.

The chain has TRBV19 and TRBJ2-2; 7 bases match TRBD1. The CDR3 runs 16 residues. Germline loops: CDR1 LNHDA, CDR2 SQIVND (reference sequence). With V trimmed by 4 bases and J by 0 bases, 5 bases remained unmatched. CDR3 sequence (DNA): TGTGCCAGTAGTACCCGACAGGGCGCGAACACCGGGGAGCTGTTTTTT. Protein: CASSTRQGANTGELFF.

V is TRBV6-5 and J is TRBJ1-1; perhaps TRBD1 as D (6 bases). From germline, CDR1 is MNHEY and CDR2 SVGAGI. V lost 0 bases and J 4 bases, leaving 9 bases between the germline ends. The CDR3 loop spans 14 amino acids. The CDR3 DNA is TGTGCCAGCAGTTACTCAGTACAGGGCACTGAAGCTTTCTTT. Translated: CASSYSVQGTEAFF.

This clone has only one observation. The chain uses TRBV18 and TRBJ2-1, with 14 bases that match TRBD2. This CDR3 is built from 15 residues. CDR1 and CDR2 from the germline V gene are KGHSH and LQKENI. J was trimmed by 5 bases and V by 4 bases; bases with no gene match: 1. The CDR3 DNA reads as TGTGCCAGCTCACTGGGACTAGCGGGGGACAATGAGCAGTTCTTC. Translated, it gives CASSLGLAGDNEQFF.

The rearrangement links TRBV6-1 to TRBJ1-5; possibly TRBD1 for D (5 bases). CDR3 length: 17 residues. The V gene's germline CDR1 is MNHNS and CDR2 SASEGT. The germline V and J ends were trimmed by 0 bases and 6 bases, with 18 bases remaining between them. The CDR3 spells CASSEARYGAGGQPQHF. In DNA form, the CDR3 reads TGTGCCAGCAGTGAAGCGCGTTACGGGGCGGGAGGTCAGCCCCAGCATTTT.

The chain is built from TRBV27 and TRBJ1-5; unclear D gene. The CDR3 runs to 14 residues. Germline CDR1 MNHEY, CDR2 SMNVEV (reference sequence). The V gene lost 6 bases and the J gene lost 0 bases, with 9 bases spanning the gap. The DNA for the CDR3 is TGTGCCAGCAGACAGCTTTATAGCAATCAGCCCCAGCATTTT. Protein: CASRQLYSNQPQHF.

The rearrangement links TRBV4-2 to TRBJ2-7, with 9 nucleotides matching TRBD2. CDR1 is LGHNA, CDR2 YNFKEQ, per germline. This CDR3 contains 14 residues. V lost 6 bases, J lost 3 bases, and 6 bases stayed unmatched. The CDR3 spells CASRLQTSGYEQYF. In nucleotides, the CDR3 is TGTGCCAGCAGACTGCAGACTAGCGGCTACGAGCAGTACTTC.

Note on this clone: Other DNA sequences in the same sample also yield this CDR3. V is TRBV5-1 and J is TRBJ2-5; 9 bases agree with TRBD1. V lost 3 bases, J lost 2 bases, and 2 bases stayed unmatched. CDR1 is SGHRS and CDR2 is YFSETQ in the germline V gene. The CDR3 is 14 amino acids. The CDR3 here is CASSWGQGQETQYF. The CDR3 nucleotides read TGCGCCAGCAGCTGGGGACAGGGACAAGAGACCCAGTACTTC. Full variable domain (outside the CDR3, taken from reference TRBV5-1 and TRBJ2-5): KAGVTQTPRYLIKTRGQQVTLSCSPISGHRSVSWYQQTPGQGLQFLFEYFSETQRNKGNFPGRFSGRQFSNSRSEMNVSTLELGDSALYLCASSWGQGQETQYFGPGTRLLVL.

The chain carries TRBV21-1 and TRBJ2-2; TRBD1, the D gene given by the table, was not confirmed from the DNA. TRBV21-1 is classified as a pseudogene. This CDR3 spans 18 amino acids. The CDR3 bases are TGTGCCAGCAGCAAAGCTGGCAGGACAGGGAACGATTCCGGGGAGCTGTTTTTT. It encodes CASSKAGRTGNDSGELFF.

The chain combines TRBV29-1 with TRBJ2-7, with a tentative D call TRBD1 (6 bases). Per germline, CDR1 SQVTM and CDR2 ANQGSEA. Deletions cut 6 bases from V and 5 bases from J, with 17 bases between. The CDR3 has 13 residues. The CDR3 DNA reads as TGCAGCGTCCAGACACAGGGTCTGGACGAGCAGTACTTC. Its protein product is CSVQTQGLDEQYF.

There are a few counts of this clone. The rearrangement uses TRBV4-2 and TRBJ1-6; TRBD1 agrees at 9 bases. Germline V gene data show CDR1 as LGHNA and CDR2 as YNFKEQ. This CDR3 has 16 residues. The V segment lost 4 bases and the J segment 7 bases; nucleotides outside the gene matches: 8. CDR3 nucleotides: TGTGCCAGCAGCCCCTACCTGGGACAGGGCAATTCACCCCTCCACTTT. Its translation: CASSPYLGQGNSPLHF.

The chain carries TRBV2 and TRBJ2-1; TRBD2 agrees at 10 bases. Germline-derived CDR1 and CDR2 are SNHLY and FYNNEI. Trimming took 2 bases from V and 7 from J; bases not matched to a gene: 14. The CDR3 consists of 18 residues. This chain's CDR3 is CASSEIAGGHLLGNEQFF. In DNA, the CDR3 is TGTGCCAGCAGTGAAATAGCGGGGGGCCATTTGCTGGGAAATGAGCAGTTCTTC.

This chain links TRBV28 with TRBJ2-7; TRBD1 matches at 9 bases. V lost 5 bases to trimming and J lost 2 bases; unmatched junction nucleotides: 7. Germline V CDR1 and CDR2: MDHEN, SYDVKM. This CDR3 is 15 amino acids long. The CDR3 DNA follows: TGTGCCAGCAGTCCCAGACAGGGGGTGCCCTACGAGCAGTACTTC. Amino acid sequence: CASSPRQGVPYEQYF.

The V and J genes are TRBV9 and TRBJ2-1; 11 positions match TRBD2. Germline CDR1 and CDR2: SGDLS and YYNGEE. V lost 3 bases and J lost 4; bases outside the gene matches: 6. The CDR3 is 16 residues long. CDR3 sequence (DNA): TGTGCCAGCAGCGGGAGGCTAGCGGGGGGATACAATGAGCAGTTCTTC. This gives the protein CASSGRLAGGYNEQFF. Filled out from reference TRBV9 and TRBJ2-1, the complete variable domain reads DSGVTQTPKHLITATGQRVTLRCSPRSGDLSVYWYQQSLDQGLQFLIQYYNGEERAKGNILERFSAQQFPDLHSELNLSSLELGDSALYFCASSGRLAGGYNEQFFGPGTRLTVL.

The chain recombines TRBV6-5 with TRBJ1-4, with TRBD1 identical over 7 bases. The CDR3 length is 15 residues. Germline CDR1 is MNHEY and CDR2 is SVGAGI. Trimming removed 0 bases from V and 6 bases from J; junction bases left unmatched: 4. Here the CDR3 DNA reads TGTGCCAGCAGTTACTCGGGGACAGCAGATGAAAAACTGTTTTTT. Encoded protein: CASSYSGTADEKLFF.

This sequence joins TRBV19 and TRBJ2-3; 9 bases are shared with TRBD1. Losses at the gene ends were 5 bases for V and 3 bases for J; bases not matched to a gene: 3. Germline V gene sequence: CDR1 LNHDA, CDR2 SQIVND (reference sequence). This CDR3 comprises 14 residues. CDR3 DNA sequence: TGTGCCAGTAGTCCGGACAGGGGTACAGATACGCAGTATTTT. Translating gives CASSPDRGTDTQYF.

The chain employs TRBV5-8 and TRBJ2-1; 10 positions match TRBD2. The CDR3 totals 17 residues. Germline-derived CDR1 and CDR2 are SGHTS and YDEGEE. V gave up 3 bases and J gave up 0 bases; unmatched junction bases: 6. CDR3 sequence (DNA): TGTGCCAGCAGCTCAAGGACTAGCGGCTACTCCTACAATGAGCAGTTCTTC. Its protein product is CASSSRTSGYSYNEQFF.

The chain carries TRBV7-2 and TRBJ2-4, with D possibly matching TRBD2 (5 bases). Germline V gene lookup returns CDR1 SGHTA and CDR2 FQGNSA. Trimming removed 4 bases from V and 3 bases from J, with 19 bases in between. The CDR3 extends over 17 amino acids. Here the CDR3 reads CASSSNSFGVVKNIQYF. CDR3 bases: TGTGCCAGCAGCTCGAACAGCTTCGGGGTCGTCAAAAACATTCAGTACTTC.

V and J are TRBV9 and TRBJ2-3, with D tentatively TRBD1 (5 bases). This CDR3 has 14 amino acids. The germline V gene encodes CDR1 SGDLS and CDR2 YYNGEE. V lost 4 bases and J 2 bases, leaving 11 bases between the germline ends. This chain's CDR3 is CASSLRQITDTQYF. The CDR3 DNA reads TGTGCCAGCAGCCTGCGACAGATCACAGATACGCAGTATTTT.

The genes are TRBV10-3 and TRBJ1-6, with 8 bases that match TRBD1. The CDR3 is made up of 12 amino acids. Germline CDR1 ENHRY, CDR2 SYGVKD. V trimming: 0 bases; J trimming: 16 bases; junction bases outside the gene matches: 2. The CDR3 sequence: CAISESDRELHF. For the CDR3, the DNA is TGTGCCATCAGTGAGTCGGACAGGGAACTCCACTTT.

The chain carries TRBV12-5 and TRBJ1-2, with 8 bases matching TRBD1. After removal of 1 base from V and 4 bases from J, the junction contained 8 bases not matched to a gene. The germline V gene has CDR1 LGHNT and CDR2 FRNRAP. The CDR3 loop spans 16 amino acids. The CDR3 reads CASGLGGTGMTYGYTF. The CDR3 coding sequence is TGTGCTAGTGGTTTGGGCGGGACAGGTATGACCTATGGCTACACCTTC.

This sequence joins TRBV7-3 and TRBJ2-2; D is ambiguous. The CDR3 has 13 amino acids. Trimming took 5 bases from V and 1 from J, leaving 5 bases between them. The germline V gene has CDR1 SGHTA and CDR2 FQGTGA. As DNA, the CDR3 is TGTGCCAGCAGCGTCCTGAACACCGGGGAGCTGTTTTTT. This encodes CASSVLNTGELFF.